The 30 T cell receptor beta chains presented below share a single source sample, sequenced in a study of blood T cell repertoires in COVID-19. Assay: immunoSEQ multiplex PCR; the TCRdb copy retains only in-frame clones and omits some. The data hold about 170,000 clones, with approximately 91% observed a single time. Sequencing was carried out using peripheral blood. The receptors derive from a man in his fifties or sixties with acute or convalescent COVID-19.

The gene calls are TRBV11-2 and TRBJ1-1; 10 nucleotides agree with TRBD1. Germline assignment: CDR1 SGHAT and CDR2 FQNNGV. This CDR3 spans 14 amino acids. Germline trimming cut 0 bases from V and 11 bases from J; bases unmatched to any gene: 6. CDR3 residues: CASSLDPGQGRAFF. The CDR3 DNA sequence: TGTGCCAGCAGCTTAGACCCGGGACAGGGGCGGGCTTTCTTT.

The chain links TRBV7-3 to TRBJ2-3, with 7 bases aligning to TRBD2. After removal of 5 bases from V and 0 bases from J, the junction contained 11 bases not matched to a gene. Germline V gene data show CDR1 as SGHTA and CDR2 as FQGTGA. The CDR3 runs to 17 residues. The CDR3 here is CASSIGPSGASTDTQYF. DNA for the CDR3: TGTGCCAGCAGCATAGGGCCTAGCGGAGCTAGCACAGATACGCAGTATTTT.

The rearrangement uses TRBV24-1 and TRBJ2-5; 9 positions match TRBD1. Germline assignment: CDR1 KGHDR and CDR2 SFDVKD. The CDR3 is made up of 13 amino acids. Germline trimming cut 6 bases from V and 5 bases from J; bases unmatched to any gene: 3. CDR3 region: CATSQQGAETQYF. The CDR3 bases are TGTGCCACCAGTCAACAGGGGGCGGAGACCCAGTACTTC.

This chain connects TRBV7-2 to TRBJ1-2; D not certain. V shed 1 base and J shed 4 bases, with 7 bases lying between them. This CDR3 is built from 13 residues. Germline V gives CDR1 SGHTA, CDR2 FQGNSA. The CDR3 region is CASSLDNAYGYTF. The DNA of the CDR3 is TGTGCCAGCAGCTTAGACAACGCCTATGGCTACACCTTC. The full variable domain, its missing parts supplied by reference TRBV7-2 and TRBJ1-2, is GAGVSQSPSNKVTEKGKDVELRCDPISGHTALYWYRQSLGQGLEFLIYFQGNSAPDKSGLPSDRFSAERTGGSVSTLTIQRTQQEDSAVYLCASSLDNAYGYTFGSGTRLTVV.

The V and J genes are TRBV18 and TRBJ2-1; 10 nucleotides line up with TRBD2. CDR3 length: 15 residues. Germline V CDR1 and CDR2: KGHSH, LQKENI. The V gene end was trimmed by 1 base and the J gene end by 8 bases; junction bases not matched to a gene: 5. The chain's CDR3 is CASSPRSGRVDEQFF. CDR3 nucleotide sequence: TGTGCCAGCTCACCACGAAGCGGGAGGGTTGATGAGCAGTTCTTC.

This clone was detected once. V gene TRBV11-2 combines with J gene TRBJ2-5, with D tentatively TRBD2 (6 bases). This CDR3 has 14 residues. Germline CDR1 is SGHAT and CDR2 is FQNNGV. Trimming removed 5 bases from V and 2 bases from J, with 12 bases in between. CDR3 sequence: CASSGDWGQETQYF. The CDR3 DNA follows: TGTGCCAGCAGCGGGGACTGGGGGCAAGAGACCCAGTACTTC.

The chain joins TRBV7-2 to TRBJ1-3; 10 nucleotides line up with TRBD1. Germline CDR1 and CDR2: SGHTA and FQGNSA. This CDR3 comprises 15 residues. V gave up 4 bases and J gave up 4 bases; unmatched junction bases: 4. As DNA, the CDR3 is TGTGCCAGCAGCTCGACAGGGGGCTGGGGAAACACCATATATTTT. This encodes CASSSTGGWGNTIYF.

The J gene is TRBJ1-4, the V gene TRBV4-1; no clear D gene. CDR1 is MGHRA, CDR2 YSYEKL, per germline. Trimming removed 4 bases at V and 0 bases at J, with 9 bases between. This CDR3 has 15 residues. CDR3: CASSLLQSTNEKLFF. CDR3 nucleotide sequence: TGCGCCAGCAGCCTCTTACAGTCAACTAATGAAAAACTGTTTTTT.

V gene TRBV30 combines with J gene TRBJ2-3; D gene unclear. Trimming shortened V by 0 bases and J by 0 bases, and 10 bases separated the two germline ends. The CDR3 is made up of 15 amino acids. Germline lookup yields CDR1 GTSNPN and CDR2 SVGIG (reference sequence). The CDR3 nucleotides are TGTGCCTGGAGTGTACATGGGCTAAGCACAGATACGCAGTATTTT. Its protein product is CAWSVHGLSTDTQYF.

This clone was detected only once. The gene calls are TRBV7-6 and TRBJ2-2, with D possibly being TRBD1 (6 bases). Trimming removed 5 bases from V and 6 bases from J, with 19 bases in between. The germline gives CDR1 SGHVS, CDR2 FNYEAQ. The CDR3 is 16 residues long. In nucleotides, the CDR3 is TGTGCCAGCAGCCTAGACAGGCGACCTGGCCCCGGGGAGCTGTTTTTT. The encoded protein is CASSLDRRPGPGELFF.

This clone has more than one count but fewer than ten. The J gene is TRBJ2-5, the V gene TRBV6-1; TRBD2 might be the D (6 bases). CDR1 and CDR2 from the germline V gene are MNHNS and SASEGT. V was clipped by 3 bases and J by 5 bases, with 16 bases between them. CDR3 size: 15 residues. CDR3 DNA: TGTGCCAGCAGTGAGGACCCGTGGAGGGGTGAGACCCAGTACTTC. It is translated as CASSEDPWRGETQYF.

The J gene is TRBJ1-2, the V gene TRBV10-1; a weak D match, TRBD1 (5 bases). V was shortened by 7 bases and J by 0 bases, with 9 bases between the two germline ends. Germline loops: CDR1 WNHNN, CDR2 SYGVQD (reference sequence). The CDR3 consists of 13 residues. CDR3 bases: TGCGCCAGCATAAAGACAGCTAACTATGGCTACACCTTC. Its protein product is CASIKTANYGYTF.

The chain links TRBV2 to TRBJ2-7; TRBD2 might be the D (5 bases). The CDR3 contains 14 residues. Trimming took off 3 bases at V and 6 bases at J, with 15 bases between the two ends. Germline CDR1 and CDR2: SNHLY and FYNNEI. The CDR3 DNA reads as TGTGCCAGCAGTGAGGAAGAAGTGAGGGCCGAGCAGTACTTC. Protein: CASSEEEVRAEQYF.

The V gene is TRBV29-1, the J gene TRBJ2-3; 10 bases line up with TRBD2. V trimming: 4 bases; J trimming: 9 bases; junction bases outside the gene matches: 4. Germline V lookup: CDR1 SQVTM, CDR2 ANQGSEA. CDR3 size: 12 residues. DNA of the CDR3: TGCAGCGTTGTTCTAGCGGGAGACACGCAGTATTTT. Amino acids: CSVVLAGDTQYF.

The chain recombines TRBV11-2 with TRBJ2-7, with 9 bases lining up with TRBD1. CDR1 and CDR2 (germline): SGHAT, FQNNGV. The CDR3 covers 14 residues. V lost 6 bases, J lost 5 bases, and 8 bases stayed unmatched. The DNA of the CDR3 is TGTGCCAGCAGGGGACAGGGAGTTCTCGACGAGCAGTACTTC. This sequence encodes CASRGQGVLDEQYF.

The chain has TRBV7-2 and TRBJ2-6; 9 nucleotides align to TRBD2. Germline CDR1 SGHTA, CDR2 FQGNSA. V gave up 5 bases and J gave up 2 bases; unmatched junction bases: 4. The CDR3 is 16 amino acids. CDR3 loop: CASSPRTSAGANVLTF. The CDR3 DNA reads as TGTGCCAGCAGCCCGCGGACTAGCGCTGGGGCCAACGTCCTGACTTTC.

The rearrangement uses TRBV30 and TRBJ1-4; 10 nucleotides agree with TRBD1. The junction had 7 bases not matched to a gene; V was cut back by 2 bases and J by 10 bases. CDR1 GTSNPN and CDR2 SVGIG come from the germline V gene (reference sequence). The CDR3 loop spans 14 amino acids. The CDR3 loop reads CAWSPPDRGVKLFF. Written as DNA, the CDR3 is TGTGCCTGGAGTCCCCCGGACAGGGGGGTAAAACTGTTTTTT.

This chain joins TRBV23-1 and TRBJ1-2, with 7 bases that match TRBD1. TRBV23-1 is an ORF for which the function is uncertain. This CDR3 has 13 residues. J lost 6 bases, V lost 10 bases, and 11 bases had no gene match. In DNA form, the CDR3 reads TGCGCCAAAACAGGGGTTAGAAAAGATGGCTACACCTTC. Encoded protein: CAKTGVRKDGYTF.

The gene calls are TRBV3-1 (or the pseudogene TRBV3-2) and TRBJ2-1, with 8 bases identical to TRBD2. This CDR3 has 15 residues. From germline, CDR1 is LGHDT and CDR2 YNNKEL (reference sequence). Trimming removed 0 bases from V and 3 bases from J; junction bases left unmatched: 1. The CDR3 loop is CASSQEAGVYNEQFF. CDR3 DNA: TGTGCCAGCAGCCAAGAAGCGGGAGTCTACAATGAGCAGTTCTTC.

The chain uses TRBV19 and TRBJ1-1; TRBD1 is a possible D gene (6 bases). V lost 7 bases and J lost 4, with 16 bases in between. The CDR3 has 14 amino acids. CDR1 and CDR2 from the germline V gene are LNHDA and SQIVND (reference sequence). CDR3 nucleotide sequence: TGTGCCAGTAAGGGTGGGGGCCTGGGCACTGAAGCTTTCTTT. This encodes CASKGGGLGTEAFF. The entire variable domain, with the rest obtained from reference TRBV19 and TRBJ1-1, is as follows: DGGITQSPKYLFRKEGQNVTLSCEQNLNHDAMYWYRQDPGQGLRLIYYSQIVNDFQKGDIAEGYSVSREKKESFPLTVTSAQKNPTAFYLCASKGGGLGTEAFFGQGTRLTVV.

The CDR3 DNA is TGCGCCAGCAGGGTACTAGCGGGGGGGCAAGAGACCCAGTACTTC. It yields the protein CASRVLAGGQETQYF. The chain recombines TRBV10-1 with TRBJ2-5, with TRBD2 matching 13 bases. Germline values: CDR1 WNHNN, CDR2 SYGVQD (reference sequence). Trimming took 6 bases from V and 2 from J; bases not matched to a gene: 3. CDR3 size: 15 residues.

The chain carries TRBV11-2 and TRBJ1-4; 11 bases fit TRBD1. The CDR3 is 15 amino acids. Looked up from germline, CDR1 is SGHAT and CDR2 is FQNNGV. V trimming: 4 bases; J trimming: 6 bases; junction bases outside the gene matches: 4. For the CDR3, the DNA is TGTGCCAGCAGCTACGGACAGGGGGCCTATGAAAAACTGTTTTTT. Translation: CASSYGQGAYEKLFF.

V is TRBV27 and J is TRBJ1-1; D is undetermined. This CDR3 has 13 amino acids. V was pared by 2 bases and J by 4 bases, with 8 bases between. In germline, CDR1 is MNHEY, CDR2 SMNVEV (reference sequence). The CDR3 DNA sequence: TGTGCCAGCAGTTTAAGCGGTCGCACTGAAGCTTTCTTT. It encodes CASSLSGRTEAFF.

The gene calls are TRBV27 and TRBJ2-2; D is ambiguous. Trimming took off 0 bases at V and 7 bases at J, with 9 bases between the two ends. CDR3 length: 14 amino acids. Looked up from germline, CDR1 is MNHEY and CDR2 is SMNVEV (reference sequence). CDR3 nucleotides: TGTGCCAGCAGTTTATCAGAGGTCCGCGGGGAGCTGTTTTTT. Translation gives CASSLSEVRGELFF.

The V and J genes are TRBV7-3 and TRBJ2-2; D might be TRBD2 (5 bases). Trimming pared 5 bases from V and 1 base from J, leaving 8 bases between. Germline V lookup: CDR1 SGHTA, CDR2 FQGTGA. The CDR3 spans 14 residues. This CDR3 reads CASSVGLNTGELFF. The CDR3 region has the DNA TGTGCCAGCAGCGTCGGACTGAACACCGGGGAGCTGTTTTTT.

In this sample, this clone turned up once. This chain links TRBV19 with TRBJ1-6, with D unclear. Germline CDR1 reads LNHDA; CDR2 reads SQIVND (reference sequence). This CDR3 has 16 residues. Trimming stripped 0 bases from V and 10 bases from J, with 16 bases between. CDR3 nucleotides: TGTGCCAGTAGTATAGAGGCAGTCCGAGGAGACTCACCCCTCCACTTT. Amino acids: CASSIEAVRGDSPLHF. The variable domain in full, with the rest retrieved from reference TRBV19 and TRBJ1-6, is DGGITQSPKYLFRKEGQNVTLSCEQNLNHDAMYWYRQDPGQGLRLIYYSQIVNDFQKGDIAEGYSVSREKKESFPLTVTSAQKNPTAFYLCASSIEAVRGDSPLHFGNGTRLTVT.

The rearrangement uses TRBV19 and TRBJ1-1; weak D call: TRBD1 (5 bases). The length of the CDR3 is 14 residues. Germline CDR1 and CDR2: LNHDA and SQIVND (reference sequence). Trimming took off 3 bases at V and 0 bases at J, with 8 bases between the two ends. The CDR3 spells CASSIREMNTEAFF. The DNA for the CDR3 is TGTGCCAGTAGTATCAGGGAAATGAACACTGAAGCTTTCTTT. Full variable domain (missing parts from reference TRBV19 and TRBJ1-1): DGGITQSPKYLFRKEGQNVTLSCEQNLNHDAMYWYRQDPGQGLRLIYYSQIVNDFQKGDIAEGYSVSREKKESFPLTVTSAQKNPTAFYLCASSIREMNTEAFFGQGTRLTVV.

This clone appeared a few times. The genes are TRBV5-1 and TRBJ1-1; D is unresolved. Trimming removed 0 bases at V and 5 bases at J, with 11 bases between. There are 14 residues in the CDR3. Germline CDR1 reads SGHRS; CDR2 reads YFSETQ. DNA of the CDR3: TGCGCCAGCAGCTTGGCCATCTCTCGGACTGAAGCTTTCTTT. Translated, it gives CASSLAISRTEAFF.

The chain couples TRBV9 to TRBJ1-1; D gene uncertain. The ends were cut back, 3 bases at V and 4 bases at J, with 7 bases in the middle. Germline lookup yields CDR1 SGDLS and CDR2 YYNGEE. There are 12 residues in the CDR3. This CDR3 reads CASSALSTEAFF. The CDR3 DNA is TGTGCCAGCAGCGCTTTGTCCACTGAAGCTTTCTTT.

The V and J genes are TRBV7-6 and TRBJ1-4, with a weak D call TRBD1 (6 bases). Germline V gene data show CDR1 as SGHVS and CDR2 as FNYEAQ. The ends were cut back, 1 base at V and 8 bases at J, with 17 bases in the middle. The CDR3 is 16 residues long. The chain's CDR3 is CASSLGAGASLEKLFF. The CDR3, as DNA: TGTGCCAGCAGCTTAGGGGCGGGGGCTTCTCTCGAAAAACTGTTTTTT. The full variable domain, rest sourced from reference TRBV7-6 and TRBJ1-4, is GAGVSQSPRYKVTKRGQDVALRCDPISGHVSLYWYRQALGQGPEFLTYFNYEAQQDKSGLPNDRFSAERPEGSISTLTIQRTEQRDSAMYRCASSLGAGASLEKLFFGSGTQLSVL.